This T cell receptor beta chain was identified in a study of shared clonotypes between healthy human individuals (TCRdb year 2020). In the study overall: The cohort comprised two women and a few men aged 18 to 49 years. For each donor, CD4 naive and CD4 memory were each given three plates, CD8 naive was given two plates, and CD8 memory was given one plate. To increase sequencing depth and limit assay-specific biases, different laboratories used diverse techniques to prepare libraries and sequence TCR repertoires. Each donor's leukapheresis produced roughly between roughly 0.85 and 10 billion PBMCs. To estimate repertoire size and how much clonotype sharing occurs between individuals, the study deeply sequenced the blood TCR repertoires of roughly 5 healthy adults.

The donors were healthy, HIV-negative adults with no recently reported acute infections or vaccinations. Only Caucasian adults living in Nashville, Tennessee, USA were represented among the donors. Magnetic negative selection was used to enrich CD4+ T cells, after which naive cells were positively selected on CD45RA and the negative fraction became the memory subset. Blood was collected by leukapheresis, and PBMCs were isolated by Ficoll-Histopaque density gradient centrifugation and then cryopreserved in liquid nitrogen vapor phase. Analytical flow cytometry was used to check the purity and quantity of every magnetically sorted T cell population. From each sorted fraction, genomic DNA was isolated and quantified by UV absorbance on a Nanodrop 2000c. This clone was recorded only once. Its target antigen remains unknown. No base qualities exist here, and no much larger clone lies one base off it. V gives up 0 bases and J gives up 0 bases, and the segment between their germline ends measures 10 bases. CDR1 and CDR2 were assigned from the germline V gene as SGDLS and YYNGEE. The CDR3, from cysteine to phenylalanine, totals 15 residues. Only the CDR3 DNA is retained, 45 bases long and in frame from the first base.

On the study overall, not on this receptor specifically: Pairwise subsampling led to the expectation that sequencing depth would affect the degree of clonotype sharing among donors. Clonotypes shared by all four sorted-subset donors showed higher generation probabilities than non-shared clonotypes. The genetic and exposure-history diversity represented was limited by the small number of donors. Across a handful of donors, approximately 5% of naive CD4, 3.5% of naive CD8, 2% to 2.5% of memory CD4, and under 0.45% of memory CD8 clonotypes were shared. Incomplete sequencing was indicated by rarefaction of sorted-subset datasets, despite the large sequencing depth. Naive subsets generally had larger estimated clonotype richness than memory subsets. Only blood was sampled, and tissue TCR repertoires likely differ from those in blood.

Using the deep immunoSEQ assay, TCR CDR3 regions were amplified from genomic DNA by multiplex PCR. Extracted genomic DNA from each cell subset was spread evenly across all wells of several immunoSEQ 96-well plates, with each plate serving as a replicate. Each replicate PCR for sorted subsets received about 210 ng genomic DNA, equal to tens of thousands of T cell genomes. Purified libraries were measured with a Qubit 3.0 fluorometer, size-checked on a Bioanalyzer 2100, and measured again with the KAPA Library Quantification kit. A separate single-read 150-cycle Illumina NextSeq 550 flow cell was used to sequence each immunoSEQ 96-well plate. As for the authors' bioinformatics: Because the immunoSEQ output included only junctional sequences and no quality scores, the filtering could not be the same as the filtering used for full-length reads. Sequences were annotated with PyIR, a Python wrapper for IgBLAST v1.9, and V/J genes and CDR3 were assigned using IMGT germline references. Reads were removed for weak V/J assignments (E-value above 1e-6), missing CDR3, stop codons, out-of-frame junctions, or ambiguous translated residues. A V3J clonotype was defined by an identical inferred V gene, J gene, and CDR3 amino acid sequence. To compute the percentage overlap between repertoires, the number of shared unique clonotypes was divided by the size of the smaller repertoire. Repertoire richness was assessed with RTK rarefaction, the Chao1 estimator, and Recon v2.1 estimates of unobserved clonotypes. OLGA was used to compute generation probabilities for all TCRbeta clonotypes that the gDNA method yielded from a few donors. TCRdb retrieved this table from immuneACCESS and kept in-frame rearrangements only. Not all clones are present; in checked studies, unresolved V genes account for under half, and no reason is known for the remainder. The V and J calls and clone size were taken over from that table, and D and trimming were inferred from the DNA. Across this sample there are hundreds of thousands of clones, with approximately 79% seen only once. The ten largest make up approximately 2% of the sample.

Sequencing was carried out using memory CD4+ T cells sorted from blood. The sample's cell subset or site label is to be understood as: CD45RA-negative fraction. The receptor was derived from a woman aged 25 to 39 in good health. The sequence joins TRBV9 to TRBJ2-7, with the D gene uncertain. DNA sequence: TGTGCCAGCAGCGTAGGCACGGGCATCTCCTACGAGCAGTACTTC. Translated, it reads CASSVGTGISYEQYF.